This T cell receptor (beta chain) was profiled in a study of blood T cell repertoires in COVID-19. The overall study: The samples span acute and convalescent COVID-19 from the United States, Italy and Spain. The analysed material was cDNA or gDNA that came from T cells, B-cell-depleted T cells, or PBMCs.

Methods used by the authors: Reference gene primer amplification in the assay estimated nucleated cell counts. Produced via immunoSEQ multiplex PCR; TCRdb's table is partial and in-frame only. The V and J calls and clone size were taken over from that table, and D and trimming were inferred from the DNA. In the table there are 120,000 or so clones, 70% to 90% of which are singletons. V was clipped by 3 bases and J by 0 bases, with 9 bases between them. This CDR3 is 15 amino acids long. CDR1 and CDR2 from the germline V gene are LNHDA and SQIVND (reference sequence). Sequencing was performed on peripheral blood. The receptor's source is a man between 50 and 59 years old with acute or convalescent COVID-19. J is TRBJ1-5 and V is TRBV19; no reliable D call. CDR3 in DNA: TGTGCCAGTAGTATCTCTCTGTATAGCAATCAGCCCCAGCATTTT. Translation gives CASSISLYSNQPQHF.